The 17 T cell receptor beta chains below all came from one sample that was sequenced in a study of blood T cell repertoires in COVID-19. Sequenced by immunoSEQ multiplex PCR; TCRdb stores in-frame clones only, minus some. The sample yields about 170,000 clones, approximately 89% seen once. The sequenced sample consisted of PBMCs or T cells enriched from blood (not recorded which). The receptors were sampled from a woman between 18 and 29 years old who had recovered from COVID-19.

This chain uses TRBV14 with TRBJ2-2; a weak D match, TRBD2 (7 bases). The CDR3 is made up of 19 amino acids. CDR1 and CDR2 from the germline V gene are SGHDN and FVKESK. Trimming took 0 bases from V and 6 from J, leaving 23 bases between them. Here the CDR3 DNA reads TGTGCCAGCAGCCAAGATCCTGGGGGGGCCCCATGGTCCGCCGGGGAGCTGTTTTTT. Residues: CASSQDPGGAPWSAGELFF.

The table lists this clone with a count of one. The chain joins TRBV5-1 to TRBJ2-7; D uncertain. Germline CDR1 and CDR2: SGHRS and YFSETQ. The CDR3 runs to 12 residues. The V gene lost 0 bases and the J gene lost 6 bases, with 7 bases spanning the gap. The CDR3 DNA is TGCGCCAGCAGCTTGGGCCGGGTCGAGCAGTACTTC. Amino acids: CASSLGRVEQYF.

The CDR3 region has the DNA TGTGCCAGCAGCCAAGCCCTAGCGGTTATCTACAATGAGCAGTTCTTC. Encoded protein: CASSQALAVIYNEQFF. V is TRBV3-1 (or the pseudogene TRBV3-2) and J is TRBJ2-1, with 7 bases identical to TRBD2. This CDR3 region has 16 residues. Trimming at V came to 1 base and at J to 3 bases, leaving 6 bases not matched to a gene. Germline V gene data show CDR1 as LGHDT and CDR2 as YNNKEL (reference sequence).

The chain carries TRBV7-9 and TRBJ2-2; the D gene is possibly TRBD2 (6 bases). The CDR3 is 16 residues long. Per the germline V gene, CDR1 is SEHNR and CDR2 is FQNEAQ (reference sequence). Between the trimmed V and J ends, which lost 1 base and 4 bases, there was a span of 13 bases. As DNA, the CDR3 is TGTGCCAGCAGCTTAGATCGGGCCGGGGGCACCGGGGAGCTGTTTTTT. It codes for CASSLDRAGGTGELFF.

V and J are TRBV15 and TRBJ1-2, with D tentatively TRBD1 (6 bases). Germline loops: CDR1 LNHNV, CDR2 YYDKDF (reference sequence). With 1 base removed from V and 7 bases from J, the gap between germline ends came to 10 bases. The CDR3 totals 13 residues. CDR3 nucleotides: TGTGCCACCAGCAGAGTCAGGGGCGGTGGCTACACCTTC. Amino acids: CATSRVRGGGYTF. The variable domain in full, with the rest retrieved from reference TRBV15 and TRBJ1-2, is DAMVIQNPRYQVTQFGKPVTLSCSQTLNHNVMYWYQQKSSQAPKLLFHYYDKDFNNEADTPDNFQSRRPNTSFCFLDIRSPGLGDTAMYLCATSRVRGGGYTFGSGTRLTVV.

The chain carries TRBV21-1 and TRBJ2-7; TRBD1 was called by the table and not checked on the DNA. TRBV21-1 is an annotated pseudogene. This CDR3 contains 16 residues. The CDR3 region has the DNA TGTGCCAGCAGACGCATATCCGGGACAGGGCGCCACGAGCAGTACTTC. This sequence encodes CASRRISGTGRHEQYF.

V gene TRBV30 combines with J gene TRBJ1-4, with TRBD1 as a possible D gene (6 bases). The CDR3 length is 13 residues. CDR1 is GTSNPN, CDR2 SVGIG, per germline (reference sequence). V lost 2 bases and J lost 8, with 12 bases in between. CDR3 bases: TGTGCCTGGAGTCCAGGGGTATTGGAAAAACTGTTTTTT. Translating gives CAWSPGVLEKLFF.

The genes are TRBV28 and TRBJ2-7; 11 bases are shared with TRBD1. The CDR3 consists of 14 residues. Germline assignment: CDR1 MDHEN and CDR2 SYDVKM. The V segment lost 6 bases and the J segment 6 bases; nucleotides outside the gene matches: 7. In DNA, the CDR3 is TGTGCCAGCAGGGAGGACAGGGGGCCCCGCGAGCAGTACTTC. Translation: CASREDRGPREQYF.

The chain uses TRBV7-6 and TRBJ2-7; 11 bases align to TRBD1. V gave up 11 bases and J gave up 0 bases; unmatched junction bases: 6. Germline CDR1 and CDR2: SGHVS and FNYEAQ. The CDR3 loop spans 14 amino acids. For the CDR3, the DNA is TGTGCCGGGGGAGGACAGGGGGCCTCCTACGAGCAGTACTTC. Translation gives CAGGGQGASYEQYF.

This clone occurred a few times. This CDR3 reads CASSPGTTSGYEQYF. CDR3 sequence (DNA): TGTGCCAGCAGCCCGGGGACCACTAGCGGTTACGAGCAGTACTTC. The genes are TRBV11-2 and TRBJ2-7; 8 bases line up with TRBD2. This CDR3 contains 15 residues. Germline V gene lookup returns CDR1 SGHAT and CDR2 FQNNGV. V lost 5 bases and J lost 4; bases outside the gene matches: 10. Full variable domain (remainder filled in from reference TRBV11-2 and TRBJ2-7): EAGVAQSPRYKIIEKRQSVAFWCNPISGHATLYWYQQILGQGPKLLIQFQNNGVVDDSQLPKDRFSAERLKGVDSTLKIQPAKLEDSAVYLCASSPGTTSGYEQYFGPGTRLTVT.

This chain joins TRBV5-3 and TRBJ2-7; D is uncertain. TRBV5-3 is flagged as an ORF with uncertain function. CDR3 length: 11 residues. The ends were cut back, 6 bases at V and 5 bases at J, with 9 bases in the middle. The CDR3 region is CARTHSDEQYF. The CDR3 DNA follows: TGTGCCAGAACCCACAGTGACGAGCAGTACTTC.

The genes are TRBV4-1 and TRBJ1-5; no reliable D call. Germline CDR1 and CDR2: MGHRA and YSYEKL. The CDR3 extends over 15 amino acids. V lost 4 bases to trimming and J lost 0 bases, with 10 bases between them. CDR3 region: CASSREFYSNQPQHF. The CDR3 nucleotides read TGCGCCAGCAGCCGAGAATTTTATAGCAATCAGCCCCAGCATTTT.

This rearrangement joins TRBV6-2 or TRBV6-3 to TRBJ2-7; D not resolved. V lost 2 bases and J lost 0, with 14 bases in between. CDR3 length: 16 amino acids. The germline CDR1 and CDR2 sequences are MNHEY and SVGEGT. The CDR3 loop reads CASSYRQDYPSYEQYF. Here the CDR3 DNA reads TGTGCCAGCAGTTACCGGCAGGATTATCCCTCCTACGAGCAGTACTTC.

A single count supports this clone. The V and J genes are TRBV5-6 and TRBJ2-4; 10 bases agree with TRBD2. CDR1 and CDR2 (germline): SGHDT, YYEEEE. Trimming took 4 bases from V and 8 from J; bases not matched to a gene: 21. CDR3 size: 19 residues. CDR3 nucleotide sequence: TGTGCCAGCAGCCTGGGCACTTGGCTAGCGGGAGAAGGAGTGGACATTCAGTACTTC. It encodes CASSLGTWLAGEGVDIQYF.

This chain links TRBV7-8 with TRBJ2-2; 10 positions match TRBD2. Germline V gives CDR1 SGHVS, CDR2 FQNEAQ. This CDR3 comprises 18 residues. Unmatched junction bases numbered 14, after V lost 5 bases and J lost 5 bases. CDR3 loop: CASSARASGSVLTGELFF. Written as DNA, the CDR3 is TGTGCCAGCAGCGCAAGAGCTAGCGGGAGCGTTTTGACCGGGGAGCTGTTTTTT.

CDR3 amino acids: CAWSWAFSGNTIYF. CDR3 nucleotides: TGTGCCTGGAGTTGGGCATTCTCTGGAAACACCATATATTTT. The chain recombines TRBV30 with TRBJ1-3; D unclear. V was clipped by 2 bases and J by 0 bases, with 8 bases between them. Germline V gene sequence: CDR1 GTSNPN, CDR2 SVGIG (reference sequence). CDR3 size: 14 residues.

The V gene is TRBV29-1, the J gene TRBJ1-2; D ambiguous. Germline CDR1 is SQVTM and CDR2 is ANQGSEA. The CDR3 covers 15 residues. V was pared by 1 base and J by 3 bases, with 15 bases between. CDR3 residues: CSVEGGGGWYYGYTF. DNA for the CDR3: TGCAGCGTTGAAGGGGGAGGAGGGTGGTACTATGGCTACACCTTC.